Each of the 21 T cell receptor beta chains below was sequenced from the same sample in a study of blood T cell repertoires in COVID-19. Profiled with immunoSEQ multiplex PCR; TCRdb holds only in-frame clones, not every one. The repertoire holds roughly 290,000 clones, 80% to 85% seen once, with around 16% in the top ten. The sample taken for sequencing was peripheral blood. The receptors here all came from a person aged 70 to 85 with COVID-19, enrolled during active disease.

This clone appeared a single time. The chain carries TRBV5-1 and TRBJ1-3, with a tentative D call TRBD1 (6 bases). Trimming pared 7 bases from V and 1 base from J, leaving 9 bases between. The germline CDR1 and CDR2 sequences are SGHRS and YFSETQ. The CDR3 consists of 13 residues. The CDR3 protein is CASGDTSGNTIYF. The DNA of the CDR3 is TGCGCCAGCGGGGACACTTCTGGAAACACCATATATTTT.

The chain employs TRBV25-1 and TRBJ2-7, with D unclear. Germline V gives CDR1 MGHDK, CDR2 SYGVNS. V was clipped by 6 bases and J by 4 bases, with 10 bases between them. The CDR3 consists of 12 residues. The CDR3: CASSGDVYEQYF. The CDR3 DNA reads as TGTGCCAGCAGCGGAGACGTGTACGAGCAGTACTTC.

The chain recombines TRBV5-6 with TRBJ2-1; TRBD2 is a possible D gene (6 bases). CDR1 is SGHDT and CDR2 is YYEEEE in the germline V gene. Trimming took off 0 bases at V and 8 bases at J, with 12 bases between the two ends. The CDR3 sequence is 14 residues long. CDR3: CASSLGASVDEQFF. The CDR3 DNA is TGTGCCAGCAGCTTGGGGGCTAGCGTGGATGAGCAGTTCTTC.

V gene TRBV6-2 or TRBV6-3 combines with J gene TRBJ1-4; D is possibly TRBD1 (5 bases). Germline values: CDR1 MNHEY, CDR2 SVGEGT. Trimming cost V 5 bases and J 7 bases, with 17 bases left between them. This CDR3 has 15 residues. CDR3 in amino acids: CASSDRQKDSEKLFF. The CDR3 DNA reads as TGTGCCAGCAGTGACCGACAGAAGGATTCTGAAAAACTGTTTTTT.

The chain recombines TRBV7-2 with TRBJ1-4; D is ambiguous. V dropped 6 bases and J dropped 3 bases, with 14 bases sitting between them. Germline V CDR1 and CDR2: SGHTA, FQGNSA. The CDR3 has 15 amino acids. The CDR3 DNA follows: TGTGCCAGCAGACCCTCGCGGGGAGCTAATGAAAAACTGTTTTTT. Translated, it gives CASRPSRGANEKLFF.

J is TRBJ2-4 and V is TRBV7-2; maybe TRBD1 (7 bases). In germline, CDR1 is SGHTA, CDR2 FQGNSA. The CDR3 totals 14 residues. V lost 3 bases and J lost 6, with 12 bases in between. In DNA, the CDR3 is TGTGCCAGCAGCTTTTTGCGGGACAGAAACATTCAGTACTTC. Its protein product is CASSFLRDRNIQYF.

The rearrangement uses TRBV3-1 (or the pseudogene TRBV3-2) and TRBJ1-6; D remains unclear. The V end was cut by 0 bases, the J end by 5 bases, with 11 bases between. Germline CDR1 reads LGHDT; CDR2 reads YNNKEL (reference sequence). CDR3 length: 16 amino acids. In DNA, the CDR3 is TGTGCCAGCAGCCAAGAATGGCAGCGCAATAATTCACCCCTCCACTTT. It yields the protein CASSQEWQRNNSPLHF.

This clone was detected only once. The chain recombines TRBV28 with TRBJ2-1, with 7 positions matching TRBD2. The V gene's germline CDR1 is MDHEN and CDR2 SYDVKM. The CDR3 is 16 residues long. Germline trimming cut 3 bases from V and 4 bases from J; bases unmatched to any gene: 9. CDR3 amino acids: CASSFFGRGGYNEQFF. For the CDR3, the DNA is TGTGCCAGCAGTTTTTTTGGACGGGGAGGGTACAATGAGCAGTTCTTC.

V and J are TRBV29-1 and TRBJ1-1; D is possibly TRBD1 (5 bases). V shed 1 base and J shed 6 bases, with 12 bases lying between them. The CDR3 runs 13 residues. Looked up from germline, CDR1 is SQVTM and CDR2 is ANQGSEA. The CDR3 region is CSVEADSSPEAFF. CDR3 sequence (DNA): TGCAGCGTTGAAGCAGACAGTTCTCCTGAAGCTTTCTTT.

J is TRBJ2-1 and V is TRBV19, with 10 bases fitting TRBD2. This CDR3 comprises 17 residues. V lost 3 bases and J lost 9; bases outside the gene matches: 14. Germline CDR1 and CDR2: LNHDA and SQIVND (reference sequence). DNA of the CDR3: TGTGCCAGTAGTATTAATGGTAAGGGTCTAGCGGGAGTTGAGCAGTTCTTC. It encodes CASSINGKGLAGVEQFF.

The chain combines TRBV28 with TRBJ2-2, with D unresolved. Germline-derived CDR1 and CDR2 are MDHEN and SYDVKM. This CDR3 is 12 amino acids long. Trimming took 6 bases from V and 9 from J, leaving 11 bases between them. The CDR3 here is CASSPASRELFF. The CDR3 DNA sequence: TGTGCCAGCAGCCCTGCGAGCCGGGAGCTGTTTTTT.

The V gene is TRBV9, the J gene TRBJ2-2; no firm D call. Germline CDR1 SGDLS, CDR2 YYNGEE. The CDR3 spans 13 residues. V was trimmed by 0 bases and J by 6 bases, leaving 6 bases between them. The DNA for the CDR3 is TGTGCCAGCAGCGTAGCCTACGCCGGGGAGCTGTTTTTT. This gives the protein CASSVAYAGELFF.

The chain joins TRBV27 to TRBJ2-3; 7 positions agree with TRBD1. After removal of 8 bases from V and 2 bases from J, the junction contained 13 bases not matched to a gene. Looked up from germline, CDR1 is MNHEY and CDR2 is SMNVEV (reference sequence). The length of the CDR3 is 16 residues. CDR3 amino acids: CASLTTGTEDTDTQYF. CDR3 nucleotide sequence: TGTGCCAGCCTTACCACCGGGACAGAAGACACAGATACGCAGTATTTT.

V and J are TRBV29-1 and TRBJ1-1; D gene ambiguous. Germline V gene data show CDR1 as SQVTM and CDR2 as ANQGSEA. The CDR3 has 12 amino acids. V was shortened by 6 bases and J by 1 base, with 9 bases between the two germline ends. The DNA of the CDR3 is TGCAGCGTGGAGGGAGGGAACACTGAAGCTTTCTTT. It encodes CSVEGGNTEAFF.

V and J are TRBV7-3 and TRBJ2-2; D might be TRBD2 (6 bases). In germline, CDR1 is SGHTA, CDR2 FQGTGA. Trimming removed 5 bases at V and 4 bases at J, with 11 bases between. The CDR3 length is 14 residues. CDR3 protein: CASSLGGITGELFF. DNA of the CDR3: TGTGCCAGCAGCCTCGGGGGAATCACCGGGGAGCTGTTTTTT.

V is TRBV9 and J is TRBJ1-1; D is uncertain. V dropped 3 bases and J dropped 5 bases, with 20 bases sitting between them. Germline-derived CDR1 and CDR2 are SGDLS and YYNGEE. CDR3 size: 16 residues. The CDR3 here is CASSAVHSDFRTEAFF. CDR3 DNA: TGTGCCAGCAGCGCCGTCCACAGTGATTTTAGAACTGAAGCTTTCTTT. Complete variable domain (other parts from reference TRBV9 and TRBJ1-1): DSGVTQTPKHLITATGQRVTLRCSPRSGDLSVYWYQQSLDQGLQFLIQYYNGEERAKGNILERFSAQQFPDLHSELNLSSLELGDSALYFCASSAVHSDFRTEAFFGQGTRLTVV.

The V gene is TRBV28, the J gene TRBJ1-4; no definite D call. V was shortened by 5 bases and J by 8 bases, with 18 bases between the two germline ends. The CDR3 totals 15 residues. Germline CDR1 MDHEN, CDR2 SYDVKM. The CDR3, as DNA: TGTGCCAGCAGTCCAGGAGGAAGCGGGTTAGAAAAACTGTTTTTT. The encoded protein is CASSPGGSGLEKLFF.

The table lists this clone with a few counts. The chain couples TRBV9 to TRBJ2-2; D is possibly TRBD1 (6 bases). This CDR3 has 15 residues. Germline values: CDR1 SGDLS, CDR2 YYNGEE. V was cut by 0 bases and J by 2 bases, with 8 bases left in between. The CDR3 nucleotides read TGTGCCAGCAGCGTAGGACAGGAAAACACCGGGGAGCTGTTTTTT. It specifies CASSVGQENTGELFF. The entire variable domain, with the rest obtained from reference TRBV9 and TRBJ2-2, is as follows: DSGVTQTPKHLITATGQRVTLRCSPRSGDLSVYWYQQSLDQGLQFLIQYYNGEERAKGNILERFSAQQFPDLHSELNLSSLELGDSALYFCASSVGQENTGELFFGEGSRLTVL.

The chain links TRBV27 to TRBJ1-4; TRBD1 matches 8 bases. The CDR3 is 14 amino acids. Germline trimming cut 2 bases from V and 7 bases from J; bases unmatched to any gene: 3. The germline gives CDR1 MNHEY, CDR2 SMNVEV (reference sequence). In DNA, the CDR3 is TGTGCCAGCAGTTTAGACAGGGGTGCTGAAAAACTGTTTTTT. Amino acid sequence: CASSLDRGAEKLFF.

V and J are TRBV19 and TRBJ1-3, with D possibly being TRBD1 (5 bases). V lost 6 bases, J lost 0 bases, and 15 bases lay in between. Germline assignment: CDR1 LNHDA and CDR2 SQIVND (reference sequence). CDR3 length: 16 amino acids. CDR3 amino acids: CASRMDGGISGNTIYF. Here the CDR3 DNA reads TGTGCCAGTAGGATGGACGGGGGAATCTCTGGAAACACCATATATTTT.

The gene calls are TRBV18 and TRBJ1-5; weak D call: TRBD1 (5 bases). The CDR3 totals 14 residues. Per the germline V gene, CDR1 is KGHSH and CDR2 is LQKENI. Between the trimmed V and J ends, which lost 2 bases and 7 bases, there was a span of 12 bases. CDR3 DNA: TGTGCCAGCTCACCATCACAGGCCCAGCAGCCCCAGCATTTT. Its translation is CASSPSQAQQPQHF.